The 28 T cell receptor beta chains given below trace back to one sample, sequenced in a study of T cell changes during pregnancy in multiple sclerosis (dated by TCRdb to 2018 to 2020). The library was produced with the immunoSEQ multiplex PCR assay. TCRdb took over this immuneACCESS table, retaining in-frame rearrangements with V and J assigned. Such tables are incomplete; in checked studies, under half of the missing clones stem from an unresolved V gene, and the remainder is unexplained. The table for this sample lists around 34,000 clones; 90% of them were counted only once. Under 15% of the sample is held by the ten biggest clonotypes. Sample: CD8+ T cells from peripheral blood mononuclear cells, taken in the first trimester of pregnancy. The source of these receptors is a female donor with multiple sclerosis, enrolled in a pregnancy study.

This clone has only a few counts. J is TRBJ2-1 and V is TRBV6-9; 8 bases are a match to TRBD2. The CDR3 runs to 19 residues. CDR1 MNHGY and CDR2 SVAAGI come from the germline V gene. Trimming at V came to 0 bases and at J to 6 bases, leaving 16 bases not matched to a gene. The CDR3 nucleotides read TGTGCCAGCAGTTATTCGGGGCAATTTCAGCGGGAGTTCGGCAATGAGCAGTTCTTC. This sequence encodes CASSYSGQFQREFGNEQFF.

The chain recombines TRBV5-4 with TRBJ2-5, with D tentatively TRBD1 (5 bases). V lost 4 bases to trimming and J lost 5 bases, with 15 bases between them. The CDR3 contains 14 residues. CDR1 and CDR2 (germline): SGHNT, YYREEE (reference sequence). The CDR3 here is CASSPGPSGETQYF. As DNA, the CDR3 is TGTGCCAGCAGCCCTGGACCTTCAGGGGAGACCCAGTACTTC.

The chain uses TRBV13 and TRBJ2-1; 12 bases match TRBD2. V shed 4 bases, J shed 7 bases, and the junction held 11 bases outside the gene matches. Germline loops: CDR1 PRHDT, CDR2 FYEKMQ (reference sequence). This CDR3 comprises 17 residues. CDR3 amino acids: CASSSQRLAGEGNEQFF. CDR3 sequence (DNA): TGTGCCAGCAGCTCACAGCGACTAGCGGGAGAGGGGAATGAGCAGTTCTTC.

The CDR3 bases are TGTGCCAGCAGACCCTACGACATGAGTCCCACAGATACGCAGTATTTT. Protein: CASRPYDMSPTDTQYF. This chain uses TRBV28 with TRBJ2-3; no reliable D call. Looked up from germline, CDR1 is MDHEN and CDR2 is SYDVKM. The germline V and J ends were trimmed by 6 bases and 2 bases, with 18 bases remaining between them. The CDR3 loop spans 16 amino acids. The full variable domain, completed using reference TRBV28 and TRBJ2-3, is DVKVTQSSRYLVKRTGEKVFLECVQDMDHENMFWYRQDPGLGLRLIYFSYDVKMKEKGDIPEGYSVSREKKERFSLILESASTNQTSMYLCASRPYDMSPTDTQYFGPGTRLTVL.

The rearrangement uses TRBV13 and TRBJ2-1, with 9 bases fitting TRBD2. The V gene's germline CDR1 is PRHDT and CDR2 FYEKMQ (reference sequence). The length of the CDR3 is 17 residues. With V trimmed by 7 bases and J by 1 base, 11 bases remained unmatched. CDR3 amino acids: CASTSLQGLASYNEQFF. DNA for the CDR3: TGTGCCAGCACCTCCCTCCAAGGACTAGCGTCCTACAATGAGCAGTTCTTC. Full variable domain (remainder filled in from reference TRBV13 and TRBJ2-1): AAGVIQSPRHLIKEKRETATLKCYPIPRHDTVYWYQQGPGQDPQFLISFYEKMQSDKGSIPDRFSAQQFSDYHSELNMSSLELGDSALYFCASTSLQGLASYNEQFFGPGTRLTVL.

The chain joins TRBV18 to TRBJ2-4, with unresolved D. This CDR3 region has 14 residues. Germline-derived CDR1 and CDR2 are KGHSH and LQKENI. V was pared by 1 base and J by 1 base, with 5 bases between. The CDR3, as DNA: TGTGCCAGCTCACCACTGGGCGCCAAAAACATTCAGTACTTC. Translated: CASSPLGAKNIQYF.

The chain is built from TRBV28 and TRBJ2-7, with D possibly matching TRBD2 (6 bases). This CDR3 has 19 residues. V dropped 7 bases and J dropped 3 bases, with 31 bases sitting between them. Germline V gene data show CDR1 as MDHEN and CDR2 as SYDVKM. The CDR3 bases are TGTGCCAGCACCTCTTCGGGTCCTTTGGCGGGATCACACTACTACGAGCAGTACTTC. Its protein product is CASTSSGPLAGSHYYEQYF.

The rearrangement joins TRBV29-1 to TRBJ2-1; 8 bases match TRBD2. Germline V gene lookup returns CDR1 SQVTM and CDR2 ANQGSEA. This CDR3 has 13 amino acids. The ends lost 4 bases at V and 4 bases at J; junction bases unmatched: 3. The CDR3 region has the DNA TGCAGCGTTGGGGGCGGGAGGTACAATGAGCAGTTCTTC. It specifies CSVGGGRYNEQFF.

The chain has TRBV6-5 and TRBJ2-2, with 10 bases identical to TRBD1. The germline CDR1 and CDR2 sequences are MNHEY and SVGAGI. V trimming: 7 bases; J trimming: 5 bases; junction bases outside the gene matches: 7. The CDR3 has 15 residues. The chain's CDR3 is CASTQTGGGTGELFF. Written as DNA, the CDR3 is TGTGCCAGCACACAGACAGGGGGCGGGACCGGGGAGCTGTTTTTT.

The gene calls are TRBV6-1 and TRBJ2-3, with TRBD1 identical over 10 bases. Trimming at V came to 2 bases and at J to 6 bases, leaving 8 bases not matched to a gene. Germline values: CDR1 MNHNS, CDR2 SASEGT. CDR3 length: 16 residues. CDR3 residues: CASSEFGTGVRDTQYF. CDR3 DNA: TGTGCCAGCAGTGAATTTGGGACAGGGGTGAGGGATACGCAGTATTTT.

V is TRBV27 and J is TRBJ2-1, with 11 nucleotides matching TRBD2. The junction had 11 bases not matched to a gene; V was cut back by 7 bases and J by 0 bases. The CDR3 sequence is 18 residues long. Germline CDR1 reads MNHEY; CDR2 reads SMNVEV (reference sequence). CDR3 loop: CASTPIGLAGASYNEQFF. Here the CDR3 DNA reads TGTGCCAGCACCCCCATCGGACTAGCGGGTGCCTCCTACAATGAGCAGTTCTTC.

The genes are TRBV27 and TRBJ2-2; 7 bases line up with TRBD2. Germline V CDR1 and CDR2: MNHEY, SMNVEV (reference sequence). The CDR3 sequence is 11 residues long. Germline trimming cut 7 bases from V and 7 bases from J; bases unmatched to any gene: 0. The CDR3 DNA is TGTGCCAGCAAGCGGGGCGGGGAGCTGTTTTTT. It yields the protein CASKRGGELFF.

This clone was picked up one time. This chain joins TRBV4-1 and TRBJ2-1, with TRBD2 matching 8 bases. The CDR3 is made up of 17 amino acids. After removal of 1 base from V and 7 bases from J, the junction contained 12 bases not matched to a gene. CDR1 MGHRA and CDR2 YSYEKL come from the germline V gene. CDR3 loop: CASSQVEGGAGVNEQFF. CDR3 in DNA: TGCGCCAGCAGCCAAGTGGAGGGGGGAGCGGGAGTTAATGAGCAGTTCTTC.

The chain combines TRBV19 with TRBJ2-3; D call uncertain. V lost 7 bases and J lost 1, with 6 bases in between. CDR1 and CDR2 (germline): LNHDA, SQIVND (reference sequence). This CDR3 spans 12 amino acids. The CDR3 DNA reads TGTGCCAGTATTAGTTGCACAGATACGCAGTATTTT. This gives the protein CASISCTDTQYF.

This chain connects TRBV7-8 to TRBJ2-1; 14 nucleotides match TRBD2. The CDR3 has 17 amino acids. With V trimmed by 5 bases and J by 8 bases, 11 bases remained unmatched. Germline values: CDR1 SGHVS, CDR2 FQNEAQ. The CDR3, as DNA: TGTGCCAGCAGCCCCAACCCCGGGACTAGCGGGGGTTATGAGCAGTTCTTC. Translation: CASSPNPGTSGGYEQFF.

The CDR3 sequence is CASSSGQRNTEAFF. DNA of the CDR3: TGTGCCAGCAGCTCCGGACAGAGGAACACTGAAGCTTTCTTT. The gene calls are TRBV11-1 and TRBJ1-1, with D perhaps TRBD1 (6 bases). V lost 4 bases to trimming and J lost 1 base, with 10 bases between them. The CDR3 sequence is 14 residues long. Germline loops: CDR1 SGHAT, CDR2 FQDESV (reference sequence).

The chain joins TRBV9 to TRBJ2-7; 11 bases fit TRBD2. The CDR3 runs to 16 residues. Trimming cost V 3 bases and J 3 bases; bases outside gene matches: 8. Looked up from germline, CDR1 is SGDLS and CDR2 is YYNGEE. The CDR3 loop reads CASSESPLAGDYEQYF. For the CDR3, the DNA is TGTGCCAGCAGCGAGAGCCCACTAGCGGGAGACTACGAGCAGTACTTC.

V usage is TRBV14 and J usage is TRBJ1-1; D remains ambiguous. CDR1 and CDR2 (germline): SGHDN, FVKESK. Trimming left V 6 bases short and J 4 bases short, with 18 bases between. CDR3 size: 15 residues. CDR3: CASRPSGRILTEAFF. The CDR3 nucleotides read TGTGCCAGCAGACCCTCAGGTCGGATACTCACTGAAGCTTTCTTT.

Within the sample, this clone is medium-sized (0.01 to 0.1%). The DNA of the CDR3 is TGTGCCAGCAGCGTAACTATGACAGGCCAGAGGGCCAACGTCCTGACTTTC. As protein: CASSVTMTGQRANVLTF. This rearrangement joins TRBV5-4 to TRBJ2-6; TRBD1 is a possible D gene (6 bases). Trimming took off 4 bases at V and 5 bases at J, with 19 bases between the two ends. The CDR3 runs 17 residues. The germline V gene encodes CDR1 SGHNT and CDR2 YYREEE (reference sequence).

The CDR3 loop is CASSVGGTSFPGELFF. The CDR3 DNA is TGTGCCAGCAGTGTCGGCGGGACTAGTTTTCCCGGGGAGCTGTTTTTT. V is TRBV6-4 and J is TRBJ2-2; 8 bases agree with TRBD2. Trimming took 4 bases from V and 6 from J; bases not matched to a gene: 10. Germline V lookup: CDR1 MRHNA, CDR2 SNTAGT. This CDR3 spans 16 amino acids.

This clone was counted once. The CDR3 DNA follows: TGTGCCAGCAGCCCCGCTAGCGGGAGGGACTCCTACGAGCAGTACTTC. Amino acid sequence: CASSPASGRDSYEQYF. The V gene is TRBV14, the J gene TRBJ2-7; 12 positions match TRBD2. Losses at the gene ends were 4 bases for V and 0 bases for J; bases not matched to a gene: 4. This CDR3 has 16 residues. CDR1 is SGHDN and CDR2 is FVKESK in the germline V gene.

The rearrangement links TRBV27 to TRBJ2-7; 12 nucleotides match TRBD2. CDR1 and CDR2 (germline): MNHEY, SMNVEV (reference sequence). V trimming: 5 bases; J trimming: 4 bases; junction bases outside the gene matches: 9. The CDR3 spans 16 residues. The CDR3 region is CASSLGLAGRKYEQYF. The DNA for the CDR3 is TGTGCCAGCAGTCTAGGACTAGCGGGAAGAAAATACGAGCAGTACTTC.

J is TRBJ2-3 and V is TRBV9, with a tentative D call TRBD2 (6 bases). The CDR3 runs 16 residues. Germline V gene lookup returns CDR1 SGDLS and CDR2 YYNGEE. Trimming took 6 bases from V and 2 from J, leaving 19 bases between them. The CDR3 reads CASTPRGDPLTDTQYF. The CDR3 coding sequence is TGTGCCAGCACCCCCCGCGGGGACCCCCTCACAGATACGCAGTATTTT.

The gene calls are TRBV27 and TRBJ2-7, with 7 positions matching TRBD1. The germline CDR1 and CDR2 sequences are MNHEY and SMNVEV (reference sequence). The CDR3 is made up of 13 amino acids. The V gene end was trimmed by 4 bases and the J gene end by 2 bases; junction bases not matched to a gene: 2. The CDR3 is CASSYGTAYEQYF. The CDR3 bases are TGTGCCAGCAGTTACGGGACAGCCTACGAGCAGTACTTC.

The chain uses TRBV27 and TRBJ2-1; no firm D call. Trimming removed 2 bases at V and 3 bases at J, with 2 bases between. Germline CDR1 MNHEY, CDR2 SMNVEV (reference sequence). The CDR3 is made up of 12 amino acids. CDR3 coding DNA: TGTGCCAGCAGTTTACTCTACAATGAGCAGTTCTTC. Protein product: CASSLLYNEQFF.

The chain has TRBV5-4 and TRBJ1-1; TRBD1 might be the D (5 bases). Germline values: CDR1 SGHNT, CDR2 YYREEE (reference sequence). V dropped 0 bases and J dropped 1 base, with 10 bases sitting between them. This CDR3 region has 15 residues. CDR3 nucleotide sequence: TGTGCCAGCAGCTTGGACAGGTTAGCGAACACTGAAGCTTTCTTT. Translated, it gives CASSLDRLANTEAFF.

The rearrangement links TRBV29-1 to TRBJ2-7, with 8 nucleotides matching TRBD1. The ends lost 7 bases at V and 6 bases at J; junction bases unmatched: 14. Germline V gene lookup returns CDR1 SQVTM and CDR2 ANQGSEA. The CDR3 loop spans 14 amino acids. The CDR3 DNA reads TGCAGCGCCTTTCCGACAGGGGAAAACGGCGAGCAGTACTTC. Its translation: CSAFPTGENGEQYF.

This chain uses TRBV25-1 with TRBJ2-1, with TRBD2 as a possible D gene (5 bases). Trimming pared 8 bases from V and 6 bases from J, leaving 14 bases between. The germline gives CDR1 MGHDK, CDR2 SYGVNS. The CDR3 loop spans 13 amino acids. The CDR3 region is CASARPGVNEQFF. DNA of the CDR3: TGTGCCAGCGCCCGCCCCGGGGTCAATGAGCAGTTCTTC. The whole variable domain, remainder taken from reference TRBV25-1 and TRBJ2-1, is EADIYQTPRYLVIGTGKKITLECSQTMGHDKMYWYQQDPGMELHLIHYSYGVNSTEKGDLSSESTVSRIRTEHFPLTLESARPSHTSQYLCASARPGVNEQFFGPGTRLTVL.